What follows describes a single T cell receptor (beta chain). The conserved final phenylalanine or tryptophan is absent from the CDR3, which likely points to a read error. These data originate in a study of T cell repertoires in cytomegalovirus infection. Study-wide context: In public TCR beta signatures, there were indications of both CMV infection and matching HLA type.

TCRdb ran MiXCR on the reads and lists one entry per CDR3 protein. Of under 850,000 distinct CDR3 sequences in the sample, 35% were seen once. From germline, CDR1 is LNHNV and CDR2 YYDKDF (reference sequence). V lost 3 bases and J lost 4, with 10 bases in between. The CDR3 consists of 14 residues. V usage is TRBV15 and J usage is TRBJ2-1; D is unresolved. The sequence was collected from a human donor in good health (CMV status not recorded). Some clones in this sample may be carry-over from other donors' samples. Sequencing was carried out using PBMCs. CDR3 DNA: TGTGCCACCAGCAGTCGGATAATTTACAATGAGCAGTTCTTA. It codes for CATSSRIIYNEQFL.